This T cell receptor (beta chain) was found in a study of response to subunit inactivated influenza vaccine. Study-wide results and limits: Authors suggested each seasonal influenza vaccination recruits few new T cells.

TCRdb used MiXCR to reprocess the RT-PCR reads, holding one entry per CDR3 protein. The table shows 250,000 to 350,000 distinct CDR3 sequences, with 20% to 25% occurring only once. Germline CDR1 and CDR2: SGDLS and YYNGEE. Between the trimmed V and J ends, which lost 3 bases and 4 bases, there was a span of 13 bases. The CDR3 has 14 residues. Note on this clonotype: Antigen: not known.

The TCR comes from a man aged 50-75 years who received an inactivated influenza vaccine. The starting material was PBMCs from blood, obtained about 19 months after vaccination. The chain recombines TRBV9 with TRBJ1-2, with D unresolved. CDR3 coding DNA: TGTGCCAGCAGCGGAATAGGGATTCTCTATGGCTACACCTTC. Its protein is CASSGIGILYGYTF.